What follows are 24 T cell receptor beta chains derived from one specimen sequenced in a study of early T cells in non-severe SARS-CoV-2 infection. Using its own MiXCR run on the 5' RACE reads, TCRdb lists one record per CDR3 protein. The sample includes around 59,000 distinct CDR3 sequences, 8.9% of them seen just once. Material for sequencing was whole blood. These receptors originate from an adult who was a healthcare worker with PCR-confirmed SARS-CoV-2 infection or an uninfected control (not recorded which).

This clonotype was detected many times. The gene calls are TRBV6-5 and TRBJ1-1; D remains unclear. Germline CDR1 is MNHEY and CDR2 is SVGAGI. The ends were cut back, 1 base at V and 8 bases at J, with 11 bases in the middle. This CDR3 has 13 amino acids. The DNA for the CDR3 is TGTGCCAGCAGTTACTACGCTAAAGGGGAAGCTTTCTTT. This sequence encodes CASSYYAKGEAFF.

This clonotype was observed a few times. The V and J genes are TRBV12-3 or TRBV12-4 and TRBJ1-1; tentatively, D is TRBD1 (6 bases). CDR3 length: 14 amino acids. The V end was cut by 4 bases, the J end by 5 bases, with 14 bases between. The CDR3: CASSSRGGVTEAFF. The CDR3 DNA reads TGTGCCAGCAGTTCCAGGGGAGGTGTGACTGAAGCTTTCTTT.

The chain joins TRBV7-2 to TRBJ1-2; no firm D call. CDR3 length: 12 amino acids. Trimming removed 5 bases from V and 2 bases from J, with 6 bases in between. Germline assignment: CDR1 SGHTA and CDR2 FQGNSA. The DNA of the CDR3 is TGTGCCAGCAGCGCCGACAACTATGGCTACACCTTC. It encodes CASSADNYGYTF. The complete variable domain, with remaining parts taken from reference TRBV7-2 and TRBJ1-2, reads GAGVSQSPSNKVTEKGKDVELRCDPISGHTALYWYRQSLGQGLEFLIYFQGNSAPDKSGLPSDRFSAERTGGSVSTLTIQRTQQEDSAVYLCASSADNYGYTFGSGTRLTVV.

This clonotype was observed many times. J is TRBJ2-7 and V is TRBV9; 9 bases map to TRBD1. CDR3 size: 14 residues. Germline lookup yields CDR1 SGDLS and CDR2 YYNGEE. Trimming removed 0 bases from V and 4 bases from J; junction bases left unmatched: 2. CDR3 residues: CASSVATGGYEQYF. The CDR3 DNA sequence: TGTGCCAGCAGCGTAGCGACAGGGGGGTACGAGCAGTACTTC.

This clonotype was counted many times. The chain joins TRBV7-9 to TRBJ2-5; TRBD2 agrees at 14 bases. The CDR3 sequence is 16 residues long. V shed 4 bases and J 5 bases; nucleotides not matched to a gene: 6. Looked up from germline, CDR1 is SEHNR and CDR2 is FQNEAQ (reference sequence). The CDR3 region has the DNA TGTGCCAGCAGCTCCCCGGGACTAGCGGGAGTTGAGACCCAGTACTTC. This gives the protein CASSSPGLAGVETQYF.

This clonotype came up many times. The chain carries TRBV19 and TRBJ1-2; D not certain. Germline lookup yields CDR1 LNHDA and CDR2 SQIVND (reference sequence). The length of the CDR3 is 13 residues. With 8 bases removed from V and 0 bases from J, the gap between germline ends came to 10 bases. The CDR3 coding sequence is TGTGCCAGTTCAATCCCGGCTAACTATGGCTACACCTTC. The encoded protein is CASSIPANYGYTF. The full variable domain, in which reference TRBV19 and TRBJ1-2 provide the parts outside the CDR3, is DGGITQSPKYLFRKEGQNVTLSCEQNLNHDAMYWYRQDPGQGLRLIYYSQIVNDFQKGDIAEGYSVSREKKESFPLTVTSAQKNPTAFYLCASSIPANYGYTFGSGTRLTVV.

This clonotype was seen only a few times. V is TRBV27 and J is TRBJ2-7, with 11 positions matching TRBD2. Germline V gene data show CDR1 as MNHEY and CDR2 as SMNVEV (reference sequence). The CDR3 runs to 17 residues. J lost 5 bases, V lost 4 bases, and 13 bases had no gene match. The CDR3 protein is CASSSPLTSGSTHEQYF. The CDR3 DNA sequence: TGTGCCAGCAGTTCCCCCCTCACTAGCGGGAGTACCCACGAGCAGTACTTC.

The genes are TRBV9 and TRBJ2-1; TRBD2 aligns across 12 bases. Germline V CDR1 and CDR2: SGDLS, YYNGEE. Germline trimming cut 3 bases from V and 4 bases from J; bases unmatched to any gene: 2. The CDR3 length is 15 residues. The CDR3 spells CASSGGTSGYNEQFF. The CDR3, as DNA: TGTGCCAGCAGCGGGGGGACTAGCGGGTACAATGAGCAGTTCTTC.

This clonotype was counted many times. This chain connects TRBV14 to TRBJ1-3, with D unresolved. The CDR3 runs 13 residues. Germline loops: CDR1 SGHDN, CDR2 FVKESK. The ends were cut back, 1 base at V and 3 bases at J, with 4 bases in the middle. The chain's CDR3 is CASSQAGGNTIYF. DNA for the CDR3: TGTGCCAGCAGCCAAGCCGGTGGAAACACCATATATTTT.

The chain employs TRBV29-1 and TRBJ2-1; the D gene could be TRBD1 or TRBD2 (6 bases each). V lost 2 bases and J lost 5, with 16 bases in between. This CDR3 has 15 residues. CDR1 SQVTM and CDR2 ANQGSEA come from the germline V gene. The CDR3 is CSVEWLLGGNNEQFF. DNA for the CDR3: TGCAGCGTTGAATGGTTGCTAGGGGGGAACAATGAGCAGTTCTTC.

This clonotype was detected many times. The chain uses TRBV12-3 or TRBV12-4 and TRBJ2-2; TRBD2 matches 9 bases. V shed 6 bases and J 6 bases; nucleotides not matched to a gene: 8. The CDR3 sequence is 15 residues long. The CDR3 coding sequence is TGTGCCAGCAGCCCCCGGACTAGCGATCCCGGGGAGCTGTTTTTT. Translated, it gives CASSPRTSDPGELFF.

This clonotype was observed many times. This chain joins TRBV19 and TRBJ1-6, with D perhaps TRBD1 (6 bases). Per germline, CDR1 LNHDA and CDR2 SQIVND (reference sequence). The CDR3 length is 15 residues. V shed 9 bases and J shed 1 base, with 13 bases lying between them. The CDR3 coding sequence is TGTGCCAGCCGCCTTCAGGGGTCCTATAATTCACCCCTCCACTTT. Translating gives CASRLQGSYNSPLHF.

The genes are TRBV6-2 or TRBV6-3 and TRBJ2-1; TRBD2 aligns across 11 bases. Germline assignment: CDR1 MNHEY and CDR2 SVGEGT. This CDR3 is 15 amino acids long. J was trimmed by 2 bases and V by 4 bases; bases with no gene match: 1. The CDR3, as DNA: TGTGCCAGCAGTTTGGGACTAGCGGCCTACAATGAGCAGTTCTTC. This encodes CASSLGLAAYNEQFF.

This clonotype has a handful of counts. The CDR3 bases are TGTGCCAGCACTCGACGGGCGGGGTACACAGATACGCAGTATTTT. Translation: CASTRRAGYTDTQYF. The chain has TRBV12-3 or TRBV12-4 and TRBJ2-3, with a weak D call TRBD2 (6 bases). The CDR3 runs 15 residues. Trimming pared 7 bases from V and 2 bases from J, leaving 16 bases between.

This clonotype has a handful of counts. V is TRBV6-5 and J is TRBJ1-2; tentatively, D is TRBD1 (5 bases). V was pared by 4 bases and J by 1 base, with 16 bases between. Germline V gene sequence: CDR1 MNHEY, CDR2 SVGAGI. The CDR3 contains 16 residues. CDR3 sequence: CASSSINGHLNYGYTF. The CDR3 region has the DNA TGTGCCAGCAGTTCCATCAACGGACATCTTAACTATGGCTACACCTTC.

In this sample, this clonotype turned up many times. The V gene is TRBV21-1, the J gene TRBJ2-7; TRBD1 is taken as the D call from the table, unchecked against the DNA. TRBV21-1 is a listed pseudogene. The CDR3 runs 12 residues. CDR3 residues: CASSDRDHEQYF. Here the CDR3 DNA reads TGTGCCAGCTCGGACAGGGACCACGAGCAGTACTTC.

This chain connects TRBV15 to TRBJ2-1, with D unclear. Trimming took 1 base from V and 6 from J, leaving 4 bases between them. This CDR3 region has 12 residues. The germline gives CDR1 LNHNV, CDR2 YYDKDF (reference sequence). CDR3 nucleotide sequence: TGTGCCACCAGCAGAGTTTCCAATGAGCAGTTCTTC. Its protein is CATSRVSNEQFF.

This clonotype was seen a few times. The chain employs TRBV29-1 and TRBJ2-1; D is uncertain. The length of the CDR3 is 14 residues. V lost 1 base, J lost 9 bases, and 16 bases lay in between. Per the germline V gene, CDR1 is SQVTM and CDR2 is ANQGSEA. CDR3 coding DNA: TGCAGCGTTGAAGGGGGATCAACTGCATTTGAGCAGTTCTTC. Encoded protein: CSVEGGSTAFEQFF.

This clonotype was counted many times. The chain couples TRBV18 to TRBJ2-5; D gene uncertain. The CDR3 runs to 12 residues. Per the germline V gene, CDR1 is KGHSH and CDR2 is LQKENI. V was trimmed by 3 bases and J by 5 bases, leaving 7 bases between them. CDR3 protein: CASSPGSETQYF. CDR3 coding DNA: TGTGCCAGCTCACCCGGATCGGAGACCCAGTACTTC.

The CDR3 DNA reads as TGTGCCAGCAAGTCGGTGGGAGATACGCAGTATTTT. Its protein is CASKSVGDTQYF. This chain joins TRBV6-2 or TRBV6-3 and TRBJ2-3; D is unclear. Looked up from germline, CDR1 is MNHEY and CDR2 is SVGEGT. The CDR3 length is 12 residues. V was pared by 7 bases and J by 5 bases, with 10 bases between.

In its sample, this clonotype was seen many times. The rearrangement uses TRBV20-1 and TRBJ2-1; the D gene is possibly TRBD2 (6 bases). This CDR3 contains 14 residues. From germline, CDR1 is DFQATT and CDR2 SNEGSKA (reference sequence). With 4 bases removed from V and 2 bases from J, the gap between germline ends came to 12 bases. The CDR3 loop is CSAIAGGAYNEQFF. CDR3 nucleotides: TGCAGTGCTATCGCCGGCGGGGCCTACAATGAGCAGTTCTTC.

This clonotype came up many times. The genes are TRBV29-1 and TRBJ2-7; 8 positions agree with TRBD2. Germline V gives CDR1 SQVTM, CDR2 ANQGSEA. Unmatched junction bases numbered 4, after V lost 5 bases and J lost 1 base. This CDR3 contains 13 residues. The CDR3 DNA sequence: TGCAGCGTTAGTCCTAGCGGGTCCTACGAGCAGTACTTC. Amino acid sequence: CSVSPSGSYEQYF.

Only a few counts were recorded for this clonotype. This chain links TRBV29-1 with TRBJ2-3; TRBD2 might be the D (5 bases). The CDR3 is 13 amino acids. Germline V gene lookup returns CDR1 SQVTM and CDR2 ANQGSEA. The germline V and J ends were trimmed by 3 bases and 8 bases, with 15 bases remaining between them. For the CDR3, the DNA is TGCAGCGTTGAGAGTCAGCTAGCAGGTACGCAGTATTTT. Amino acids: CSVESQLAGTQYF.

This clonotype has ten or more counts. CDR3 in amino acids: CASSYQPLRGYTF. In DNA form, the CDR3 reads TGTGCCAGCAGTTATCAACCCCTTAGGGGCTACACCTTC. The chain joins TRBV28 to TRBJ1-2; D uncertain. The CDR3 sequence is 13 residues long. Trimming left V 4 bases short and J 8 bases short, with 14 bases between. The germline V gene has CDR1 MDHEN and CDR2 SYDVKM.